One and the same sample provided the 28 T cell receptor beta chains below, sequenced in a study of blood T cell repertoires in COVID-19. Libraries were prepared by immunoSEQ multiplex PCR; TCRdb keeps only in-frame clonotypes and omits some of them. The table lists 70,000 to 85,000 clones, roughly 82% of them singletons, with roughly a tenth in the top ten. Sequencing was done on a sample of peripheral blood. All receptors come from a man in his 60s with acute or convalescent COVID-19.

This clone has just a few counts. V and J are TRBV12-3 or TRBV12-4 and TRBJ1-1; D gene ambiguous. The CDR3 is 11 amino acids. V lost 7 bases and J 8 bases, leaving 11 bases between the germline ends. The CDR3 DNA is TGTGCCAGCACCCTGACATCCGAAGCTTTCTTT. This encodes CASTLTSEAFF.

The gene calls are TRBV3-1 (or the pseudogene TRBV3-2) and TRBJ1-6; 7 bases fit TRBD1. CDR1 and CDR2 (germline): LGHDT, YNNKEL (reference sequence). The CDR3 runs 14 residues. The junction had 1 base not matched to a gene; V was cut back by 0 bases and J by 8 bases. The CDR3 is CASSQEGGDSPLHF. In nucleotides, the CDR3 is TGTGCCAGCAGCCAAGAAGGGGGCGATTCACCCCTCCACTTT.

The chain links TRBV7-2 to TRBJ2-7; maybe TRBD1 (5 bases). CDR1 and CDR2 from the germline V gene are SGHTA and FQGNSA. V lost 2 bases to trimming and J lost 6 bases, with 14 bases between them. The length of the CDR3 is 14 residues. As DNA, the CDR3 is TGTGCCAGCAGCTTATGGCAGGGTGGGCTCGAGCAGTACTTC. It codes for CASSLWQGGLEQYF.

The CDR3 loop reads CASSQEGLGFVQFF. CDR3 coding DNA: TGTGCCAGCAGCCAAGAAGGACTAGGTTTCGTGCAGTTCTTC. V gene TRBV3-1 (or the pseudogene TRBV3-2) combines with J gene TRBJ2-1; 7 bases align to TRBD2. With 0 bases clipped from V and 12 bases from J, the junction kept 8 bases outside the gene matches. Germline V gene data show CDR1 as LGHDT and CDR2 as YNNKEL (reference sequence). This CDR3 region has 14 residues.

CDR3 region: CAWSLRGRNTGELFF. CDR3 sequence (DNA): TGTGCCTGGAGTTTGCGGGGGCGGAACACCGGGGAGCTGTTTTTT. This rearrangement joins TRBV30 to TRBJ2-2; D may be TRBD2 (7 bases). Germline loops: CDR1 GTSNPN, CDR2 SVGIG (reference sequence). This CDR3 has 15 residues. V shed 2 bases and J shed 1 base, with 11 bases lying between them.

This chain uses TRBV6-2 or TRBV6-3 with TRBJ1-2; possible D gene TRBD1, 5 bases. Germline V lookup: CDR1 MNHEY, CDR2 SVGEGT. This CDR3 comprises 13 residues. Trimming shortened V by 5 bases and J by 8 bases, and 15 bases separated the two germline ends. The CDR3 is CASSSTPRVGYTF. CDR3 nucleotides: TGTGCCAGCAGTAGCACACCCAGGGTGGGCTACACCTTC.

The CDR3 protein is CASSLEGGRAYEQYF. The CDR3 DNA reads TGTGCCAGCAGCTTAGAGGGCGGGAGGGCCTACGAGCAGTACTTC. The chain recombines TRBV7-2 with TRBJ2-7; 9 bases line up with TRBD2. CDR1 and CDR2 from the germline V gene are SGHTA and FQGNSA. CDR3 size: 15 residues. The V gene end was trimmed by 1 base and the J gene end by 2 bases; junction bases not matched to a gene: 3.

V gene TRBV27 combines with J gene TRBJ2-1; possible D gene TRBD2, 5 bases. Looked up from germline, CDR1 is MNHEY and CDR2 is SMNVEV (reference sequence). The CDR3 extends over 16 amino acids. The V gene lost 5 bases and the J gene lost 0 bases, with 14 bases spanning the gap. The CDR3 here is CASSGSYLNSYNEQFF. Written as DNA, the CDR3 is TGTGCCAGCAGTGGGAGCTACCTTAACTCCTACAATGAGCAGTTCTTC.

V and J are TRBV5-4 and TRBJ2-3, with 9 bases matching TRBD2. CDR1 is SGHNT and CDR2 is YYREEE in the germline V gene (reference sequence). This CDR3 is built from 17 residues. V shed 2 bases, J shed 3 bases, and the junction held 10 bases outside the gene matches. CDR3 sequence reads: CASSLSSGGGATDTQYF. The DNA for the CDR3 is TGTGCCAGCAGCTTAAGCTCTGGCGGGGGGGCAACAGATACGCAGTATTTT.

The chain employs TRBV12-3 or TRBV12-4 and TRBJ2-3, with 7 bases identical to TRBD1. The ends lost 5 bases at V and 5 bases at J; junction bases unmatched: 4. The CDR3 extends over 13 amino acids. DNA for the CDR3: TGTGCCAGCAGTGCGACAGGGAGAGATACGCAGTATTTT. It is translated as CASSATGRDTQYF.

This clone has only one observation. V is TRBV5-8 and J is TRBJ1-2, with D unclear. Germline V lookup: CDR1 SGHTS, CDR2 YDEGEE. V shed 6 bases and J shed 7 bases, with 10 bases lying between them. The CDR3 has 11 amino acids. The CDR3 loop is CASKRSRGYTF. CDR3 nucleotides: TGTGCCAGCAAAAGGAGTCGTGGCTACACCTTC. The whole variable domain, filled in from reference TRBV5-8 and TRBJ1-2, reads EAGVTQSPTHLIKTRGQQATLRCSPISGHTSVYWYQQALGLGLQFLLWYDEGEERNRGNFPPRFSGRQFPNYSSELNVNALELEDSALYLCASKRSRGYTFGSGTRLTVV.

This clone is a singleton in its sample. This chain joins TRBV18 and TRBJ1-2; D is uncertain. The germline gives CDR1 KGHSH, CDR2 LQKENI. There are 14 residues in the CDR3. The V and J ends lost 5 bases and 2 bases respectively, with 12 bases between them. The CDR3 nucleotides read TGTGCCAGCTCAGGGCAGGCGCAGAACTATGGCTACACCTTC. It is translated as CASSGQAQNYGYTF.

V is TRBV5-5 and J is TRBJ2-2; 12 nucleotides line up with TRBD1. Losses at the gene ends were 2 bases for V and 7 bases for J; bases not matched to a gene: 12. CDR1 and CDR2 from the germline V gene are SGHKS and YYEKEE (reference sequence). CDR3 length: 18 residues. This chain's CDR3 is CASSLYSRGQGAIGELFF. CDR3 sequence (DNA): TGTGCCAGCAGCTTATATTCTCGGGGACAGGGGGCTATCGGGGAGCTGTTTTTT.

This chain uses TRBV20-1 with TRBJ2-7; no clear D gene. V was shortened by 3 bases and J by 2 bases, with 11 bases between the two germline ends. This CDR3 has 13 residues. CDR1 is DFQATT, CDR2 SNEGSKA, per germline (reference sequence). The CDR3 DNA reads TGCAGTGCTAGTGGTCCCACAACCTACGAGCAGTACTTC. Translated, it gives CSASGPTTYEQYF.

The rearrangement joins TRBV12-3 or TRBV12-4 to TRBJ2-3; 9 bases fit TRBD1. This CDR3 region has 12 residues. V lost 6 bases, J lost 14 bases, and 9 bases stayed unmatched. The CDR3 DNA is TGTGCCAGCAGCTCGACGCGGGACAGGGTGTATTTT. It is translated as CASSSTRDRVYF.

This chain joins TRBV7-3 and TRBJ2-1; TRBD2 is a possible D gene (5 bases). Deletions cut 0 bases from V and 7 bases from J, with 10 bases between. The CDR3 sequence is 14 residues long. Per the germline V gene, CDR1 is SGHTA and CDR2 is FQGTGA. The CDR3 coding sequence is TGTGCCAGCAGCTTAACCCGGTCGGGAAATGAGCAGTTCTTC. It encodes CASSLTRSGNEQFF.

The rearrangement uses TRBV11-2 and TRBJ2-6; 7 bases are a match to TRBD1. The germline V gene encodes CDR1 SGHAT and CDR2 FQNNGV. This CDR3 region has 17 residues. Trimming cost V 4 bases and J 0 bases; bases outside gene matches: 6. Here the CDR3 reads CASSWDSWSSGANVLTF. The CDR3 region has the DNA TGTGCCAGCAGCTGGGACAGTTGGTCCTCTGGGGCCAACGTCCTGACTTTC.

The V gene is TRBV29-1, the J gene TRBJ2-3; 8 bases agree with TRBD1. CDR1 and CDR2 from the germline V gene are SQVTM and ANQGSEA. The CDR3 consists of 14 residues. The ends lost 3 bases at V and 5 bases at J; junction bases unmatched: 7. DNA for the CDR3: TGCAGCGTTGATCCAGGGGGCGGAGGAGATACGCAGTATTTT. It yields the protein CSVDPGGGGDTQYF.

CDR3 DNA: TGTGCCAGCAGCTTGAGAGGGTCGAGCAATCAGCCCCAGCATTTT. Amino acids: CASSLRGSSNQPQHF. The genes are TRBV5-5 and TRBJ1-5; D not resolved. CDR3 size: 15 residues. CDR1 and CDR2 (germline): SGHKS, YYEKEE (reference sequence). Between the trimmed V and J ends, which lost 1 base and 1 base, there was a span of 9 bases.

The rearrangement joins TRBV27 to TRBJ2-2, with D tentatively TRBD2 (5 bases). This CDR3 has 13 amino acids. Germline CDR1 is MNHEY and CDR2 is SMNVEV (reference sequence). V was cut by 5 bases and J by 6 bases, with 10 bases left in between. CDR3 DNA: TGTGCCAGCAGTCCCCGGACTCCCGGGGAGCTGTTTTTT. It specifies CASSPRTPGELFF.

The chain is built from TRBV28 and TRBJ2-7; 11 bases are shared with TRBD1. The length of the CDR3 is 15 residues. Trimming removed 4 bases from V and 2 bases from J; junction bases left unmatched: 4. CDR1 is MDHEN, CDR2 SYDVKM, per germline. The CDR3 region is CASSSPGQGAYEQYF. In nucleotides, the CDR3 is TGTGCCAGCAGTTCGCCGGGACAGGGGGCCTACGAGCAGTACTTC.

The chain uses TRBV30 and TRBJ1-5; no clear D. Trimming shortened V by 0 bases and J by 3 bases, and 6 bases separated the two germline ends. Germline V gene lookup returns CDR1 GTSNPN and CDR2 SVGIG (reference sequence). The CDR3 spans 13 residues. The CDR3 loop is CAWSVQSNQPQHF. The CDR3 DNA is TGTGCCTGGAGTGTACAATCCAATCAGCCCCAGCATTTT.

The J gene is TRBJ1-1, the V gene TRBV14; D unclear. This CDR3 spans 14 amino acids. Trimming took 3 bases from V and 0 from J, leaving 8 bases between them. CDR1 and CDR2 from the germline V gene are SGHDN and FVKESK. The CDR3: CASSHFTVNTEAFF. As DNA, the CDR3 is TGTGCCAGCAGCCACTTCACAGTGAACACTGAAGCTTTCTTT.

This sequence joins TRBV11-2 and TRBJ2-1; a possible D gene is TRBD2 (5 bases). Germline-derived CDR1 and CDR2 are SGHAT and FQNNGV. This CDR3 contains 16 residues. Trimming took 3 bases from V and 6 from J, leaving 18 bases between them. The CDR3 bases are TGTGCCAGCAGCTTTCTCGGGTCTTTCGGGGTCAATGAGCAGTTCTTC. Translating gives CASSFLGSFGVNEQFF. Supplemented by reference TRBV11-2 and TRBJ2-1, the full variable domain reads EAGVAQSPRYKIIEKRQSVAFWCNPISGHATLYWYQQILGQGPKLLIQFQNNGVVDDSQLPKDRFSAERLKGVDSTLKIQPAKLEDSAVYLCASSFLGSFGVNEQFFGPGTRLTVL.

The V gene is TRBV6-5, the J gene TRBJ1-2, with D hard to call. CDR1 and CDR2 from the germline V gene are MNHEY and SVGAGI. V gave up 5 bases and J gave up 3 bases, with 10 bases separating them. This CDR3 has 13 amino acids. The CDR3 DNA reads TGTGCCAGCAGTCCCGGAGGGCACTATGGCTACACCTTC. Translated, it gives CASSPGGHYGYTF.

The CDR3 sequence is CASSLTTGATEAFF. DNA of the CDR3: TGTGCCAGCAGCCTAACGACAGGGGCCACTGAAGCTTTCTTT. The rearrangement links TRBV11-2 to TRBJ1-1; 8 nucleotides match TRBD1. Trimming at V came to 5 bases and at J to 4 bases, leaving 6 bases not matched to a gene. Looked up from germline, CDR1 is SGHAT and CDR2 is FQNNGV. The CDR3 is 14 amino acids.

The rearrangement links TRBV19 to TRBJ1-3; no clear D. V lost 3 bases to trimming and J lost 0 bases, with 3 bases between them. This CDR3 comprises 13 residues. Per the germline V gene, CDR1 is LNHDA and CDR2 is SQIVND (reference sequence). CDR3 protein: CASSIRSGNTIYF. The CDR3 DNA sequence: TGTGCCAGTAGTATCCGCTCTGGAAACACCATATATTTT.

The V and J genes are TRBV18 and TRBJ2-3; 7 bases agree with TRBD1. The CDR3 is 13 residues long. Germline V gene lookup returns CDR1 KGHSH and CDR2 LQKENI. V shed 6 bases, J shed 5 bases, and the junction held 5 bases outside the gene matches. CDR3: CASSTGKEDTQYF. The CDR3 DNA is TGTGCCAGCTCGACAGGGAAGGAAGATACGCAGTATTTT. The entire variable domain, with the rest obtained from reference TRBV18 and TRBJ2-3, is as follows: NAGVMQNPRHLVRRRGQEARLRCSPMKGHSHVYWYRQLPEEGLKFMVYLQKENIIDESGMPKERFSAEFPKEGPSILRIQQVVRGDSAAYFCASSTGKEDTQYFGPGTRLTVL.